Presented here are 20 T cell receptor beta chains from one specimen sequenced in a study of shared clonotypes between healthy human individuals. Profiling relied on immunoSEQ multiplex PCR, and the TCRdb table lists in-frame clones only, not all of them. The table shows about 1,500,000 clones, with roughly 96% occurring only once. Sequenced sample: naive CD4+ T cells sorted from blood. Noted subset: CD45RA+ positively selected. These receptors all stem from a man aged 25-40 years in good health.

The chain carries TRBV7-2 and TRBJ1-5; D not resolved. The germline gives CDR1 SGHTA, CDR2 FQGNSA. Trimming left V 5 bases short and J 0 bases short, with 8 bases between. The CDR3 contains 14 residues. CDR3 coding DNA: TGTGCCAGCAGCCCCTGGGGTAGCAATCAGCCCCAGCATTTT. Its translation is CASSPWGSNQPQHF.

The chain combines TRBV15 with TRBJ2-3, with D perhaps TRBD1 (5 bases). V was pared by 6 bases and J by 5 bases, with 12 bases between. CDR3 length: 13 amino acids. Germline values: CDR1 LNHNV, CDR2 YYDKDF (reference sequence). CDR3 region: CATRGRVGDTQYF. CDR3 sequence (DNA): TGTGCCACCAGGGGCAGGGTGGGAGATACGCAGTATTTT.

V is TRBV30 and J is TRBJ1-5; D not resolved. V lost 1 base to trimming and J lost 3 bases, with 22 bases between them. The CDR3 runs 18 residues. Germline CDR1 GTSNPN, CDR2 SVGIG (reference sequence). In DNA, the CDR3 is TGTGCCTGGAGTGGAGGAAGGGAAGCGGCCCTGAACAATCAGCCCCAGCATTTT. Encoded protein: CAWSGGREAALNNQPQHF.

The chain is built from TRBV9 and TRBJ2-7, with TRBD1 identical over 7 bases. The CDR3 runs 14 residues. CDR1 is SGDLS, CDR2 YYNGEE, per germline. Trimming at V came to 4 bases and at J to 4 bases, leaving 8 bases not matched to a gene. CDR3 in DNA: TGTGCCAGCAGCACCGGGACAGAATGGTACGAGCAGTACTTC. It codes for CASSTGTEWYEQYF.

The chain combines TRBV4-3 with TRBJ1-5; D is perhaps TRBD1 (6 bases). CDR1 LGHNA and CDR2 YSLEER come from the germline V gene. The CDR3 spans 15 residues. V was pared by 1 base and J by 2 bases, with 9 bases between. The CDR3: CASSQGQDRNQPQHF. The CDR3 DNA follows: TGCGCCAGCAGCCAAGGACAGGACCGCAATCAGCCCCAGCATTTT.

Only one count was recorded for this clone. The rearrangement joins TRBV10-2 to TRBJ2-2; TRBD2 matches at 8 bases. The CDR3 runs to 15 residues. The germline V gene encodes CDR1 WSHSY and CDR2 SAAADI. With 6 bases clipped from V and 6 bases from J, the junction kept 9 bases outside the gene matches. The CDR3 DNA reads TGCGCCAGCAGCCCCGGACTAGCCAACGCCGGGGAGCTGTTTTTT. It codes for CASSPGLANAGELFF.

The V gene is TRBV9, the J gene TRBJ2-3; D possibly matches TRBD1 or TRBD2 (6 bases each). V shed 0 bases and J shed 6 bases, with 29 bases lying between them. The CDR3 totals 20 residues. Germline CDR1 is SGDLS and CDR2 is YYNGEE. CDR3: CASSVEGGQQGNIVLDTQYF. CDR3 DNA: TGTGCCAGCAGCGTAGAGGGGGGACAACAGGGTAACATTGTTTTGGATACGCAGTATTTT.

The rearrangement joins TRBV15 to TRBJ2-5; D call uncertain. This CDR3 has 14 residues. Trimming stripped 1 base from V and 1 base from J, with 7 bases between. CDR1 is LNHNV and CDR2 is YYDKDF in the germline V gene (reference sequence). The chain's CDR3 is CATSRGGTQETQYF. In DNA, the CDR3 is TGTGCCACCAGCAGAGGTGGCACCCAAGAGACCCAGTACTTC.

The chain employs TRBV7-2 and TRBJ1-1; D possibly corresponds to TRBD1 (5 bases). Germline CDR1 reads SGHTA; CDR2 reads FQGNSA. Trimming left V 2 bases short and J 3 bases short, with 7 bases between. This CDR3 contains 13 residues. CDR3 DNA sequence: TGTGCCAGCAGCTTAAGCAGGGACACTGAAGCTTTCTTT. Protein: CASSLSRDTEAFF.

The CDR3 loop reads CASREINEKLFF. The CDR3 nucleotides are TGTGCCAGCCGGGAGATCAATGAAAAACTGTTTTTT. The V gene is TRBV2, the J gene TRBJ1-4; D remains unclear. Germline V gene sequence: CDR1 SNHLY, CDR2 FYNNEI. The V gene lost 8 bases and the J gene lost 5 bases, with 9 bases spanning the gap. The CDR3 contains 12 residues.

The chain has TRBV18 and TRBJ2-5; TRBD1 might be the D (6 bases). V shed 2 bases and J shed 4 bases, with 17 bases lying between them. Germline V CDR1 and CDR2: KGHSH, LQKENI. CDR3 length: 16 residues. CDR3 nucleotides: TGTGCCAGCTCACCAAACAGGGCCCCGGGTGGAGAGACCCAGTACTTC. Translated, it gives CASSPNRAPGGETQYF.

Regarding this clone: Mismatch with germline at one junction end may stem from a read error. The chain employs TRBV6-1 and TRBJ2-7, with 14 positions matching TRBD2. Germline CDR1 MNHNS, CDR2 SASEGT. This CDR3 contains 14 residues. CDR3 loop: CASRRTGLAGEKDF. CDR3 bases: TGTGCCAGCAGGCGGACGGGACTAGCGGGAGAGAAGGACTTC.

This chain uses TRBV9 with TRBJ2-3, with TRBD1 matching 7 bases. The CDR3 has 17 amino acids. Germline trimming cut 6 bases from V and 0 bases from J; bases unmatched to any gene: 13. CDR1 and CDR2 from the germline V gene are SGDLS and YYNGEE. The CDR3 loop reads CASTGGQSLPSTDTQYF. In DNA form, the CDR3 reads TGTGCCAGCACTGGGGGACAGTCCTTACCTAGCACAGATACGCAGTATTTT.

V gene TRBV28 combines with J gene TRBJ1-1; no definite D call. V dropped 6 bases and J dropped 4 bases, with 6 bases sitting between them. Per germline, CDR1 MDHEN and CDR2 SYDVKM. The CDR3 has 11 amino acids. CDR3 amino acids: CASRGGTEAFF. The DNA for the CDR3 is TGTGCCAGCAGAGGAGGCACTGAAGCTTTCTTT.

V gene TRBV9 combines with J gene TRBJ1-2, with 11 bases fitting TRBD1. Germline V CDR1 and CDR2: SGDLS, YYNGEE. This CDR3 is 15 amino acids long. The V and J ends lost 3 bases and 8 bases, in that order; junction bases with no gene match: 9. CDR3 in DNA: TGTGCCAGCAGCGAGAGGACAGGGGGCTATGGCGGCTACACCTTC. This encodes CASSERTGGYGGYTF.

The chain joins TRBV14 to TRBJ2-2; 11 bases align to TRBD2. This CDR3 is built from 17 residues. Germline loops: CDR1 SGHDN, CDR2 FVKESK. The junction had 1 base not matched to a gene; V was cut back by 1 base and J by 0 bases. The CDR3 DNA is TGTGCCAGCAGCCAAGGACTAGCGGGAACGAACACCGGGGAGCTGTTTTTT. Its translation is CASSQGLAGTNTGELFF.

The rearrangement links TRBV27 to TRBJ2-2, with D perhaps assigned TRBD1 or TRBD2 (5 bases each). Trimming stripped 0 bases from V and 5 bases from J, with 13 bases between. The CDR3 length is 16 residues. The germline V gene encodes CDR1 MNHEY and CDR2 SMNVEV (reference sequence). CDR3 amino acids: CASSLSFPGRTGELFF. The CDR3 region has the DNA TGTGCCAGCAGTTTATCGTTTCCGGGACGGACCGGGGAGCTGTTTTTT.

The CDR3 here is CAWRFAGGYEQYF. In nucleotides, the CDR3 is TGTGCCTGGAGGTTCGCGGGAGGTTACGAGCAGTACTTC. This chain links TRBV30 with TRBJ2-7; TRBD2 agrees at 8 bases. In germline, CDR1 is GTSNPN, CDR2 SVGIG (reference sequence). Trimming cost V 3 bases and J 4 bases; bases outside gene matches: 5. The CDR3 runs to 13 residues.

V usage is TRBV12-5 and J usage is TRBJ2-2, with TRBD2 identical over 7 bases. Germline CDR1 is LGHNT and CDR2 is FRNRAP. The CDR3 totals 18 residues. V shed 0 bases and J 5 bases; nucleotides not matched to a gene: 12. The CDR3 nucleotides are TGTGCTAGTGGTTTGGTAGCTAATAGTCTAGCGGTGACCGGGGAGCTGTTTTTT. Encoded protein: CASGLVANSLAVTGELFF. Drawing the rest from reference TRBV12-5 and TRBJ2-2, the complete variable domain is DARVTQTPRHKVTEMGQEVTMRCQPILGHNTVFWYRQTMMQGLELLAYFRNRAPLDDSGMPKDRFSAEMPDATLATLKIQPSEPRDSAVYFCASGLVANSLAVTGELFFGEGSRLTVL.

The chain joins TRBV14 to TRBJ1-4; no clear D gene. CDR1 and CDR2 from the germline V gene are SGHDN and FVKESK. The germline V and J ends were trimmed by 2 bases and 7 bases, with 8 bases remaining between them. The CDR3 sequence is 13 residues long. The CDR3 loop is CASSQHVAEKLFF. CDR3 coding DNA: TGTGCCAGCAGCCAACACGTAGCTGAAAAACTGTTTTTT.